This record looks at one TCR beta chain sequence and its context. Controls were age- and sex-matched healthy donors. The data belong to a study of CD8 T cells in Susac syndrome. It was with random hexamers that 0.5 to 1 ug RNA was reverse transcribed. Across 54 Vbeta and 13 Jbeta, TCR beta CDR3 was amplified with immunoSEQ multiplex PCR. Via MiXCR, TCRdb re-called the immunoSEQ multiplex PCR reads, giving one row per CDR3 protein. The sample lists some 120,000 distinct CDR3 sequences; 85% to 95% were seen once. This sequence was found in a human donor in good health. Sequenced material: CD4+ T cells from PBMCs.

CDR3 nucleotide sequence: TGCGCCAGCAGCCAAGAATTGCGGTTCTCCCGGGGGGAAAAACTGTTTTTT. Its translation is CASSQELRFSRGEKLFF. The chain uses TRBV4-3 and TRBJ1-4; a weak D match, TRBD1 (5 bases). Germline lookup yields CDR1 LGHNA and CDR2 YSLEER. Trimming left V 0 bases short and J 8 bases short, with 19 bases between. There are 17 residues in the CDR3.